The entry that follows covers one T cell receptor (beta chain) sequence. Its matching antigen is unknown. These data belong to a study of stem cell transplantation in POMP-related autoinflammatory disease. Whole-study context: Impaired MHC class I-dependent CD8+ differentiation was hypothesized from defective thymoproteasomes. CD8+ T cells were low and CD4+ cells naive-skewed before transplant. Study-wide points: PRAID patients trended toward lower TRB diversity and higher clonality in all analyzed T-cell subsets. Patients with PRAID showed a restricted number of unique TRB V-J gene pairings.

TCRdb's copy holds only in-frame clones and misses some; the assay was immunoSEQ multiplex PCR. The table includes tens of thousands of clones, under 95% detected once. The sample here was CD4+ T cells from PBMCs, taken after stem cell transplantation. The receptor was isolated from a human patient with POMP-related autoinflammation and immune dysregulation (PRAID). The T cells may partly be graft donor cells.

In nucleotides, the CDR3 is TGTGCCAGCAGTCCCAGCCGAGATGGGGATTCACCCCTCCACTTT. This gives the protein CASSPSRDGDSPLHF. The chain is built from TRBV6-5 and TRBJ1-6; D not certain. V lost 5 bases to trimming and J lost 8 bases, with 16 bases between them. CDR1 and CDR2 from the germline V gene are MNHEY and SVGAGI. The CDR3 contains 15 residues.